This T cell receptor (beta chain) was captured in a study of CD8+ T cells in alopecia areata. About the study: Treatment comprised oral tofacitinib, 5 to 10 mg twice daily, in treated patients. Study-level findings and limits: Tofacitinib delivered significant drops in scalp clonality and in expanded CD8+ clones among the top 100.

Note on this clone: Its cognate antigen is unknown.

Treatment defined: oral pan-JAK inhibitor, 5-10 mg twice daily. Both peripheral blood and punch biopsies of lesional scalp skin were obtained from patients who had alopecia areata. Per the germline V gene, CDR1 is SQVTM and CDR2 is ANQGSEA. The CDR3 runs 13 residues. V was cut by 2 bases and J by 5 bases, with 12 bases left in between. cDNA serving as the sequencing template came from extracted, reverse transcribed RNA. Some clones are missing from TCRdb's copy, which holds only in-frame ones; the method was immunoSEQ multiplex PCR. This table holds 210,000 or so clones, 66% found once. V is TRBV29-1 and J is TRBJ2-5; a weak D match, TRBD1 (6 bases). The receptor comes from a human donor with alopecia areata. The sequences come from CD4+ T cells sorted from blood, collected at approximately week 42, from a patient treated with tofacitinib. CDR3: CSVEQGIGETQYF. The CDR3, as DNA: TGCAGCGTTGAACAGGGGATTGGGGAGACCCAGTACTTC. Drawing the rest from reference TRBV29-1 and TRBJ2-5, the complete variable domain is SAVISQKPSRDICQRGTSLTIQCQVDSQVTMMFWYRQQPGQSLTLIATANQGSEATYESGFVIDKFPISRPNLTFSTLTVSNMSPEDSSIYLCSVEQGIGETQYFGPGTRLLVL.